Below, 28 T cell receptor beta chains from the same sample are listed, as sequenced in a study of cytomegalovirus exposure and HLA in healthy donors. With 60 Vbeta and 13 Jbeta primers, the PCR was carried out. Produced via immunoSEQ multiplex PCR; TCRdb's table is partial and in-frame only. This table holds more than 250,000 clones, approximately 90% found once. Sequenced sample: PBMCs. These receptors all come from a woman in her late teens or twenties in good health and CMV-seronegative.

As DNA, the CDR3 is TGTGCCAGCAGCCGCGGGGCGCCCCAAGGTCAGCCCCAGCATTTT. It translates to CASSRGAPQGQPQHF. The chain couples TRBV6-5 to TRBJ1-5, with D possibly TRBD1 on 5 matching bases. Trimming left V 6 bases short and J 6 bases short, with 18 bases between. Germline assignment: CDR1 MNHEY and CDR2 SVGAGI. This CDR3 is built from 15 residues.

The V call is TRBV10-3, the J call TRBJ2-1; 7 nucleotides match TRBD1. V shed 10 bases, J shed 4 bases, and the junction held 16 bases outside the gene matches. Germline values: CDR1 ENHRY, CDR2 SYGVKD. This CDR3 spans 16 amino acids. DNA for the CDR3: TGTGCCACCGTGATTGAGGGACAGAGGGGATACAATGAGCAGTTCTTC. Translation: CATVIEGQRGYNEQFF.

This sequence joins TRBV5-4 and TRBJ2-1; D is unresolved. CDR3 length: 16 residues. CDR1 and CDR2 (germline): SGHNT, YYREEE (reference sequence). V was trimmed by 2 bases and J by 7 bases, leaving 19 bases between them. The CDR3 sequence: CASSFEGERLGNEQFF. The CDR3 coding sequence is TGTGCCAGCAGCTTTGAAGGTGAGCGACTCGGTAATGAGCAGTTCTTC.

V usage is TRBV6-1 and J usage is TRBJ2-7; 8 bases line up with TRBD1. The V and J ends lost 6 bases and 2 bases, in that order; junction bases with no gene match: 6. CDR1 and CDR2 from the germline V gene are MNHNS and SASEGT. This CDR3 region has 14 residues. DNA for the CDR3: TGTGCCAGCAGGGGACAGGTTTACGCCTACGAGCAGTACTTC. It specifies CASRGQVYAYEQYF.

The rearrangement uses TRBV6-5 and TRBJ1-2, with TRBD1 matching over 9 bases. The length of the CDR3 is 14 residues. The J segment lost 4 bases and the V segment lost 2 bases, leaving 2 bases of the junction unmatched. Germline V gene data show CDR1 as MNHEY and CDR2 as SVGAGI. In DNA form, the CDR3 reads TGTGCCAGCAGTTACGGGGACAGGGTCTATGGCTACACCTTC. It codes for CASSYGDRVYGYTF.

The CDR3 region is CASTKTGGTNNEQFF. CDR3 sequence (DNA): TGTGCCAGCACCAAGACAGGGGGTACAAACAATGAGCAGTTCTTC. V is TRBV6-5 and J is TRBJ2-1; 9 bases agree with TRBD1. Trimming took 7 bases from V and 5 from J; bases not matched to a gene: 9. The CDR3 extends over 15 amino acids. Germline CDR1 and CDR2: MNHEY and SVGAGI.

A note on this clone: The identical CDR3 is also encoded by other nucleotide sequences in the sample. The genes are TRBV4-1 and TRBJ1-6, with D possibly TRBD1 on 6 matching bases. The germline CDR1 and CDR2 sequences are MGHRA and YSYEKL. CDR3 length: 17 amino acids. Trimming stripped 4 bases from V and 5 bases from J, with 18 bases between. CDR3: CASSRIRTQGNNSPLHF. In nucleotides, the CDR3 is TGCGCCAGCAGCCGGATCAGAACACAGGGAAATAATTCACCCCTCCACTTT.

About this clone itself: The junction differs from germline at one of its ends, possibly a read error. The rearrangement uses TRBV7-7 and TRBJ2-1, with TRBD2 matching over 11 bases. Per the germline V gene, CDR1 is SSHAT and CDR2 is FNYEAQ (reference sequence). CDR3 size: 15 residues. CDR3 residues: CASSPLSGGANEQFF. The CDR3 nucleotides read TGTGCTAGCAGCCCACTTAGCGGGGGGGCCAATGAGCAGTTCTTC.

The V and J genes are TRBV7-3 and TRBJ2-3, with D possibly being TRBD2 (6 bases). Germline assignment: CDR1 SGHTA and CDR2 FQGTGA. Trimming took off 3 bases at V and 0 bases at J, with 10 bases between the two ends. This CDR3 spans 15 amino acids. CDR3 region: CASSFGTASTDTQYF. The CDR3 DNA follows: TGTGCCAGCAGCTTCGGGACTGCTAGCACAGATACGCAGTATTTT.

The CDR3 sequence is CASTRFNYGYTF. The CDR3 nucleotides read TGTGCCAGCACGAGGTTTAACTATGGCTACACCTTC. The rearrangement uses TRBV2 and TRBJ1-2; no clear D. V was shortened by 7 bases and J by 1 base, with 7 bases between the two germline ends. This CDR3 contains 12 residues. Germline lookup yields CDR1 SNHLY and CDR2 FYNNEI.

About this clone: Other DNA sequences from this sample encode an identical CDR3 as well. This sequence joins TRBV7-9 and TRBJ1-6, with 7 bases identical to TRBD1. This CDR3 has 17 amino acids. In germline, CDR1 is SEHNR, CDR2 FQNEAQ (reference sequence). The V and J ends lost 7 bases and 5 bases, in that order; junction bases with no gene match: 14. CDR3 protein: CASIDIPPDRDNSPLHF. The CDR3 coding sequence is TGTGCCAGCATCGATATTCCCCCAGACAGGGATAATTCACCCCTCCACTTT. The complete variable domain, with remaining parts taken from reference TRBV7-9 and TRBJ1-6, reads DTGVSQNPRHKITKRGQNVTFRCDPISEHNRLYWYRQTLGQGPEFLTYFQNEAQLEKSRLLSDRFSAERPKGSFSTLEIQRTEQGDSAMYLCASIDIPPDRDNSPLHFGNGTRLTVT.

The J gene is TRBJ1-2, the V gene TRBV5-4; 9 bases fit TRBD1. This CDR3 is built from 15 residues. J was trimmed by 0 bases and V by 4 bases; bases with no gene match: 4. Germline-derived CDR1 and CDR2 are SGHNT and YYREEE (reference sequence). The CDR3: CASSSGTGSNYGYTF. As DNA, the CDR3 is TGTGCCAGCAGCAGCGGGACAGGGTCTAACTATGGCTACACCTTC.

The chain couples TRBV1 to TRBJ1-2; the table calls TRBD1, which could not be checked here. TRBV1 is flagged as a pseudogene. The CDR3 spans 18 residues. CDR3 protein: CTSSQDTGTHLYGYGYTF. CDR3 DNA sequence: TGCACCAGCAGCCAAGATACGGGGACACACCTTTACGGCTATGGCTACACCTTC.

This sequence joins TRBV2 and TRBJ2-5; weak D call: TRBD2 (6 bases). Trimming took off 6 bases at V and 5 bases at J, with 10 bases between the two ends. Looked up from germline, CDR1 is SNHLY and CDR2 is FYNNEI. The CDR3 spans 12 residues. The CDR3 sequence: CASRGLGETQYF. The CDR3 DNA reads TGTGCCAGCAGGGGACTTGGGGAGACCCAGTACTTC.

Written as DNA, the CDR3 is TGTGCCAGCAGCTTAGGACCGGGACAGCACTCTGGGGCCAACGTCCTGACTTTC. It translates to CASSLGPGQHSGANVLTF. This chain links TRBV11-2 with TRBJ2-6; 7 positions match TRBD1. The CDR3 is 18 amino acids. Per germline, CDR1 SGHAT and CDR2 FQNNGV. The V segment lost 1 base and the J segment 0 bases; nucleotides outside the gene matches: 6.

The V and J genes are TRBV6-5 and TRBJ1-2, with 7 bases aligning to TRBD1. The CDR3 is 16 residues long. After removal of 0 bases from V and 5 bases from J, the junction contained 9 bases not matched to a gene. Germline-derived CDR1 and CDR2 are MNHEY and SVGAGI. In nucleotides, the CDR3 is TGTGCCAGCAGTTACTCGATTTATGGGACAGCATATGGCTACACCTTC. Protein product: CASSYSIYGTAYGYTF.

There are a few counts of this clone. The V and J genes are TRBV29-1 and TRBJ1-2; a possible D gene is TRBD1 (5 bases). The ends were cut back, 0 bases at V and 5 bases at J, with 16 bases in the middle. The CDR3 has 15 amino acids. The V gene's germline CDR1 is SQVTM and CDR2 ANQGSEA. The CDR3 protein is CSVEDLSFGGYGYTF. CDR3 nucleotide sequence: TGCAGCGTTGAAGATCTATCTTTTGGGGGGTATGGCTACACCTTC.

The chain joins TRBV19 to TRBJ2-3; 8 bases fit TRBD2. The V gene end was trimmed by 0 bases and the J gene end by 9 bases; junction bases not matched to a gene: 5. This CDR3 is 14 amino acids long. Germline values: CDR1 LNHDA, CDR2 SQIVND (reference sequence). CDR3 sequence reads: CASSIDTASGTQYF. Here the CDR3 DNA reads TGTGCCAGTAGTATAGATACGGCTAGCGGGACGCAGTATTTT.

The CDR3 sequence: CASSLGRLDRETYEQYF. The DNA of the CDR3 is TGTGCCAGCAGCTTAGGACGTCTCGACAGAGAGACCTACGAGCAGTACTTC. V and J are TRBV11-2 and TRBJ2-7; TRBD1 might be the D (5 bases). The CDR3 has 17 residues. Germline CDR1 and CDR2: SGHAT and FQNNGV. V lost 1 base and J 2 bases, leaving 18 bases between the germline ends.

The J gene is TRBJ2-6, the V gene TRBV9; D remains unclear. V was trimmed by 1 base and J by 0 bases, leaving 8 bases between them. Germline assignment: CDR1 SGDLS and CDR2 YYNGEE. This CDR3 is 16 amino acids long. CDR3 sequence (DNA): TGTGCCAGCAGCGTATATCTGAGCTCTGGGGCCAACGTCCTGACTTTC. This gives the protein CASSVYLSSGANVLTF.

This clone was counted only a few times. The J gene is TRBJ2-5, the V gene TRBV11-2; 7 nucleotides align to TRBD2. The germline CDR1 and CDR2 sequences are SGHAT and FQNNGV. CDR3 length equals 15 residues. Trimming at V came to 4 bases and at J to 1 base, leaving 6 bases not matched to a gene. The DNA for the CDR3 is TGTGCCAGCAGCTACCAAGCGGGGAGCCAAGAGACCCAGTACTTC. Residues: CASSYQAGSQETQYF.

This chain joins TRBV19 and TRBJ1-2; TRBD1 agrees at 7 bases. Germline lookup yields CDR1 LNHDA and CDR2 SQIVND (reference sequence). This CDR3 is 15 amino acids long. The J segment lost 5 bases and the V segment lost 5 bases, leaving 11 bases of the junction unmatched. The CDR3 sequence: CASSPLDRDTYGYTF. As DNA, the CDR3 is TGTGCCAGTAGTCCGCTCGACAGGGACACTTATGGCTACACCTTC.

The chain is built from TRBV6-5 and TRBJ1-1; 7 nucleotides align to TRBD1. Germline V CDR1 and CDR2: MNHEY, SVGAGI. Trimming cost V 6 bases and J 5 bases; bases outside gene matches: 3. The length of the CDR3 is 12 residues. The CDR3 sequence: CASRQGWTEAFF. CDR3 sequence (DNA): TGTGCCAGCAGACAGGGGTGGACTGAAGCTTTCTTT.

For this clone: Additional DNA sequences in this sample encode the identical CDR3. The J gene is TRBJ2-7, the V gene TRBV6-5; TRBD1 matches 10 bases. CDR3 length equals 13 residues. Germline loops: CDR1 MNHEY, CDR2 SVGAGI. Trimming took 8 bases from V and 3 from J; bases not matched to a gene: 4. The DNA for the CDR3 is TGTGCCAGCTTGGGACAGGGGCGCTACGAGCAGTACTTC. Its translation is CASLGQGRYEQYF.

The V and J genes are TRBV2 and TRBJ2-1; the match to TRBD2 covers 11 bases. The germline V gene encodes CDR1 SNHLY and CDR2 FYNNEI. V lost 1 base, J lost 8 bases, and 7 bases stayed unmatched. The CDR3 sequence is 16 residues long. The CDR3 sequence is CASSEDTLAGEDEQFF. The CDR3 nucleotides read TGTGCCAGCAGTGAAGATACACTAGCGGGGGAAGATGAGCAGTTCTTC.

V gene TRBV10-3 combines with J gene TRBJ2-3, with D perhaps TRBD2 (6 bases). V was shortened by 7 bases and J by 0 bases, with 14 bases between the two germline ends. The CDR3 covers 15 residues. Germline V gene lookup returns CDR1 ENHRY and CDR2 SYGVKD. The CDR3 reads CAIMTGEASTDTQYF. In nucleotides, the CDR3 is TGTGCCATCATGACGGGGGAAGCTAGCACAGATACGCAGTATTTT.

This chain uses TRBV20-1 with TRBJ2-5, with TRBD2 as a possible D gene (6 bases). Looked up from germline, CDR1 is DFQATT and CDR2 is SNEGSKA (reference sequence). The CDR3 extends over 11 amino acids. V was shortened by 7 bases and J by 0 bases, with 6 bases between the two germline ends. The CDR3: CSGDYQETQYF. CDR3 coding DNA: TGCAGTGGGGACTACCAAGAGACCCAGTACTTC.

The rearrangement links TRBV7-2 to TRBJ2-7; D gene ambiguous. The CDR3 is 12 amino acids. Looked up from germline, CDR1 is SGHTA and CDR2 is FQGNSA. Trimming shortened V by 6 bases and J by 5 bases, and 11 bases separated the two germline ends. CDR3 amino acids: CASRIEIHEQYF. Here the CDR3 DNA reads TGTGCCAGCAGAATAGAAATCCACGAGCAGTACTTC.